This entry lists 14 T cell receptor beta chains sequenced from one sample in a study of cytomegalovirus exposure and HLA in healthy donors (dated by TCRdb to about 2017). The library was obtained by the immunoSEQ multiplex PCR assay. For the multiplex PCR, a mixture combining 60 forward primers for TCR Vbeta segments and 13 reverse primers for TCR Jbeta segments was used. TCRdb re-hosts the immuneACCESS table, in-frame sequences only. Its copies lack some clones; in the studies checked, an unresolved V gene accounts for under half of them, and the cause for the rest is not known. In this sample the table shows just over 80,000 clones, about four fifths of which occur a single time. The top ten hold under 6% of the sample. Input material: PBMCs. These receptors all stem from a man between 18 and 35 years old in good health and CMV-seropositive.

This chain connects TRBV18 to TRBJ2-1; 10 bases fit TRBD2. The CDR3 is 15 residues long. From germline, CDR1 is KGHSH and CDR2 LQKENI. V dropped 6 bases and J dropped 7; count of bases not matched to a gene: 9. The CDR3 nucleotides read TGTGCCAGCTCGCCTGAAGCGGGAGGGCCGAATGAGCAGTTCTTC. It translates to CASSPEAGGPNEQFF.

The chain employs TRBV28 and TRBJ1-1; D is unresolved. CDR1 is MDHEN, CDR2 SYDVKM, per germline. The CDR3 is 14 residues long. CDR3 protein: CASSVQVSNTEAFF. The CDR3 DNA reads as TGTGCATCGTCTGTTCAGGTCTCGAACACTGAAGCTTTCTTT.

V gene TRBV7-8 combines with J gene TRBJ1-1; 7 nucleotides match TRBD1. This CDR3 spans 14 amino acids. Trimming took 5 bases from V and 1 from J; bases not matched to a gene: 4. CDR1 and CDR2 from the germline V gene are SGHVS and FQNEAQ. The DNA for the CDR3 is TGTGCCAGCAGCCAGGACAGGAGGAACACTGAAGCTTTCTTT. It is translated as CASSQDRRNTEAFF.

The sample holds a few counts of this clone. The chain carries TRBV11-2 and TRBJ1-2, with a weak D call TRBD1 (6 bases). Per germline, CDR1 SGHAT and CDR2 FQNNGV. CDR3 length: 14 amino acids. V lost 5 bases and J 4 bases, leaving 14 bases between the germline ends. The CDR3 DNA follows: TGTGCCAGCAGCCCCACTGACAGGATCTATGGCTACACCTTC. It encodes CASSPTDRIYGYTF.

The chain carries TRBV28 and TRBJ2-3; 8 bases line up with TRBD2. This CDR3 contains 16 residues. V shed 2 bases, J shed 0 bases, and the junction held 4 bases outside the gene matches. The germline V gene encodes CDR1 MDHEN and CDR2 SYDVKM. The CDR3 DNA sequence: TGTGCCAGCAGTTTAACACTAGCGGCTAGCACAGATACGCAGTATTTT. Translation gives CASSLTLAASTDTQYF.

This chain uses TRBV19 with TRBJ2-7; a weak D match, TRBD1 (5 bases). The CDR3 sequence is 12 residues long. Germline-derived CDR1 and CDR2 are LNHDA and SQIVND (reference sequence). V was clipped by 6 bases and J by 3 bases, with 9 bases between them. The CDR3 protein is CASSRVGYEQYF. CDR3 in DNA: TGTGCCAGTAGCAGGGTGGGCTACGAGCAGTACTTC.

CDR3 in amino acids: CASSYSLLAGLYEQYF. CDR3 nucleotides: TGTGCCAGCAGTTACTCCCTACTAGCGGGACTATACGAGCAGTACTTC. V usage is TRBV6-5 and J usage is TRBJ2-7; TRBD2 matches 10 bases. The CDR3 extends over 16 amino acids. V shed 0 bases, J shed 4 bases, and the junction held 6 bases outside the gene matches. Germline V gives CDR1 MNHEY, CDR2 SVGAGI.

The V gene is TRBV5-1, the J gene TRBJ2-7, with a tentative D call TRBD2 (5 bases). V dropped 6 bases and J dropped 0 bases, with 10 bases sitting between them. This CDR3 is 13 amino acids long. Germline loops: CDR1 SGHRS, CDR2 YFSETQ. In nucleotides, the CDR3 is TGCGCCAGCACGGACTTGGGCTCCTACGAGCAGTACTTC. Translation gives CASTDLGSYEQYF.

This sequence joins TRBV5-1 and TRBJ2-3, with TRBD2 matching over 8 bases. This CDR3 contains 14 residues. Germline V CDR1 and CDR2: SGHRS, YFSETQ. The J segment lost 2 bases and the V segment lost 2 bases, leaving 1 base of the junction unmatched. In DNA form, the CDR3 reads TGCGCCAGCAGCTTACTAGCGGACACAGATACGCAGTATTTT. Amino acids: CASSLLADTDTQYF.

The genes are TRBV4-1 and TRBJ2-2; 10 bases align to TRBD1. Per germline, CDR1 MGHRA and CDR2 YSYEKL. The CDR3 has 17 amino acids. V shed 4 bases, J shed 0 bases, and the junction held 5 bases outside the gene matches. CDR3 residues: CASSLAGTGANTGELFF. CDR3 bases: TGCGCCAGCAGCCTAGCCGGGACAGGGGCGAACACCGGGGAGCTGTTTTTT.

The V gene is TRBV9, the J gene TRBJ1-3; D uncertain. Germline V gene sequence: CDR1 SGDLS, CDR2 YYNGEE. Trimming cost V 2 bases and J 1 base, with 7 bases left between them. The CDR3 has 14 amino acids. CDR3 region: CASSVGSSGNTIYF. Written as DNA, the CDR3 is TGTGCCAGCAGCGTGGGCTCGTCTGGAAACACCATATATTTT.

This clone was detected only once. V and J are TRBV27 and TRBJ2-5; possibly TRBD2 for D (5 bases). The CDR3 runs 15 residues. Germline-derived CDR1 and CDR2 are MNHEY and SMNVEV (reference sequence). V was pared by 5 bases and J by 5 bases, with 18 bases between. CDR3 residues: CASSPSSYPAETQYF. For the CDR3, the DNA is TGTGCCAGCAGTCCGTCTAGCTACCCGGCGGAGACCCAGTACTTC.

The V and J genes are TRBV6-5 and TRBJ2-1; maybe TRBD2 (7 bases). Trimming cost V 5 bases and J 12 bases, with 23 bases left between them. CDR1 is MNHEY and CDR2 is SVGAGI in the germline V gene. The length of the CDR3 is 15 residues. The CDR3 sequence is CASSGPGAVGGGQFF. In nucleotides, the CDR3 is TGTGCCAGCAGTGGCCCCGGAGCGGTAGGGGGGGGGCAGTTCTTC.

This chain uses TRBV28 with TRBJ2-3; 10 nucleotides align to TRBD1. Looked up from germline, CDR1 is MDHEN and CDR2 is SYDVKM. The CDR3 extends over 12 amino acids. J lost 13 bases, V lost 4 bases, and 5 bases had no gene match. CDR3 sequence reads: CASSWTGGQKYF. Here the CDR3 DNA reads TGTGCCAGCAGTTGGACAGGGGGGCAGAAGTATTTT.